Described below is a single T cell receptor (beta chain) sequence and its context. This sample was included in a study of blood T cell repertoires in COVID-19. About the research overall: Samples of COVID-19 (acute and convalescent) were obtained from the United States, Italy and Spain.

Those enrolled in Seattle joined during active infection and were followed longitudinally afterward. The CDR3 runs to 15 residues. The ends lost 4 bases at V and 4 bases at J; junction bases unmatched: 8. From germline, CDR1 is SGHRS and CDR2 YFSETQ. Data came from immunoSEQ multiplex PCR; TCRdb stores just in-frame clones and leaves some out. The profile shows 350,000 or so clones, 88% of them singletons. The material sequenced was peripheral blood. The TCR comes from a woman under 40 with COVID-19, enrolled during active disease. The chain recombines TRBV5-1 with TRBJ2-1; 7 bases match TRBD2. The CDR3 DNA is TGCGCCAGCAGCATTAAGACTAGCAGTTACAATGAGCAGTTCTTC. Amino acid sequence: CASSIKTSSYNEQFF.